The 8 T cell receptor beta chains below come from one sample, sequenced in a study of graft-versus-host responses after intestinal transplantation. Sequencing was performed with immunoSEQ multiplex PCR; in TCRdb, only in-frame clones are kept and a portion is missing. The repertoire holds around 99,000 clones, with more than 85% as singletons. No antigens are known for them. Specimen: unstimulated CD8+ T cells sorted from spleen or lymph node cells, collected before intestinal transplant. These TCRs come from a human donor who received an intestinal transplant.

The V and J genes are TRBV11-2 and TRBJ1-1; unclear D gene. The CDR3 runs 16 residues. Germline assignment: CDR1 SGHAT and CDR2 FQNNGV. Between the trimmed V and J ends, which lost 1 base and 1 base, there was a span of 13 bases. The CDR3 nucleotides are TGTGCCAGCAGCTTAGTTGGTTGGGCAGAGAACACTGAAGCTTTCTTT. Its protein product is CASSLVGWAENTEAFF. The full variable domain, with the rest looked up from reference TRBV11-2 and TRBJ1-1, is EAGVAQSPRYKIIEKRQSVAFWCNPISGHATLYWYQQILGQGPKLLIQFQNNGVVDDSQLPKDRFSAERLKGVDSTLKIQPAKLEDSAVYLCASSLVGWAENTEAFFGQGTRLTVV.

The CDR3 protein is CAHRTGGMGYTF. As DNA, the CDR3 is TGTGCACACAGGACAGGGGGTATGGGCTACACCTTC. The chain links TRBV30 to TRBJ1-2; 10 positions match TRBD1. Germline CDR1 is GTSNPN and CDR2 is SVGIG (reference sequence). The CDR3 spans 12 residues.

The CDR3 region is CASSLGAGLGYTF. DNA of the CDR3: TGTGCCAGCAGCTTGGGTGCAGGGCTGGGCTACACCTTC. The chain couples TRBV5-8 to TRBJ1-2; possible D gene TRBD1, 5 bases. The CDR3 runs to 13 residues. The ends were cut back, 0 bases at V and 8 bases at J, with 11 bases in the middle. Germline assignment: CDR1 SGHTS and CDR2 YDEGEE. The full variable domain, in which reference TRBV5-8 and TRBJ1-2 provide the parts outside the CDR3, is EAGVTQSPTHLIKTRGQQATLRCSPISGHTSVYWYQQALGLGLQFLLWYDEGEERNRGNFPPRFSGRQFPNYSSELNVNALELEDSALYLCASSLGAGLGYTFGSGTRLTVV.

The CDR3, as DNA: TGTGCCAGCAGTGACGGGGGTGGAGCCTACAATGAGCAGTTCTTC. This gives the protein CASSDGGGAYNEQFF. The rearrangement joins TRBV2 to TRBJ2-1; D is possibly TRBD2 (6 bases). The V and J ends lost 3 bases and 2 bases respectively, with 11 bases between them. CDR3 size: 15 residues. CDR1 is SNHLY and CDR2 is FYNNEI in the germline V gene.

The chain couples TRBV5-6 to TRBJ2-3; TRBD2 aligns across 11 bases. CDR3 length: 16 amino acids. The germline gives CDR1 SGHDT, CDR2 YYEEEE. Trimming cost V 4 bases and J 2 bases; bases outside gene matches: 6. The CDR3 nucleotides are TGTGCCAGCAGCCCGCCGACTAGCGGGGCCACAGATACGCAGTATTTT. Translating gives CASSPPTSGATDTQYF.

V and J are TRBV30 and TRBJ1-6; TRBD1 aligns across 7 bases. V shed 0 bases and J 13 bases; nucleotides not matched to a gene: 15. Germline V gene lookup returns CDR1 GTSNPN and CDR2 SVGIG (reference sequence). The CDR3 loop spans 16 amino acids. CDR3 amino acids: CAWSVRVGQVAGPLHF. The CDR3, as DNA: TGTGCCTGGAGTGTACGTGTTGGACAGGTAGCGGGGCCCCTCCACTTT.

The genes are TRBV9 and TRBJ2-1; 10 bases align to TRBD2. In germline, CDR1 is SGDLS, CDR2 YYNGEE. J was trimmed by 8 bases and V by 4 bases; bases with no gene match: 6. This CDR3 is 14 amino acids long. CDR3 sequence (DNA): TGTGCCAGCAGCTCCGGGACTAGCGTCCATGAGCAGTTCTTC. Translating gives CASSSGTSVHEQFF.

V and J are TRBV7-8 and TRBJ1-2; the D gene is possibly TRBD1 (5 bases). V lost 1 base to trimming and J lost 5 bases, with 20 bases between them. From germline, CDR1 is SGHVS and CDR2 FQNEAQ. This CDR3 comprises 17 residues. The CDR3 bases are TGTGCCAGCAGCTTAGGGTCCTCCACAGGACGGGGGTATGGCTACACCTTC. This codes for CASSLGSSTGRGYGYTF.